The clone carrying this T cell receptor (beta chain) was detected once. This specimen belongs to a study of blood T cell repertoires in COVID-19. Assay: immunoSEQ multiplex PCR; the TCRdb copy retains only in-frame clones and omits some. Among 9,500 to 15,000 clones listed, 85% were seen once. This CDR3 region has 16 residues. V trimming: 4 bases; J trimming: 0 bases; junction bases outside the gene matches: 7. Germline V gives CDR1 SGHAT, CDR2 FQNNGV. The chain links TRBV11-2 to TRBJ2-7; 9 nucleotides line up with TRBD1. This receptor was obtained from a human donor in a cohort sampled during active COVID-19. The sequenced sample consisted of peripheral blood. CDR3 residues: CASSSTGTGYSYEQYF. Written as DNA, the CDR3 is TGTGCCAGCAGCTCTACCGGGACAGGGTACTCCTACGAGCAGTACTTC.